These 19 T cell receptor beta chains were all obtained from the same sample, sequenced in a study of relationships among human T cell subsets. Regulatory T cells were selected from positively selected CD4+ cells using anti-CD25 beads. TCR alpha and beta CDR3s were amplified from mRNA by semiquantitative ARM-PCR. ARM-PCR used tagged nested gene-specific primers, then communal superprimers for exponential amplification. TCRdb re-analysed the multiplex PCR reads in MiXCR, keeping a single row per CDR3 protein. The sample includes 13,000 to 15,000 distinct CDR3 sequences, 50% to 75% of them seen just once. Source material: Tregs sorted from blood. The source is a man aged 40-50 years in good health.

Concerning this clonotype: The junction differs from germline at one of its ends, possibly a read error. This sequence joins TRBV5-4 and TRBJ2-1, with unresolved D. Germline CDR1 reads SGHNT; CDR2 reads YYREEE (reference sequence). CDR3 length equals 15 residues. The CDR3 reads CASSLDYSRANEQFF. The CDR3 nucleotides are TGCGCCAGCAGCTTGGATTATTCTAGGGCCAATGAGCAGTTCTTC.

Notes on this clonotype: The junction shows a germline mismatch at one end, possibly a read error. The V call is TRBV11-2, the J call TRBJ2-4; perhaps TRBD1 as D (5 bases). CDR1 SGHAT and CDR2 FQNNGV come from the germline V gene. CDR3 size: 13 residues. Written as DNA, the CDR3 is TGTGCCAGCAGCGTAGACAGTCGGAACATTCAGTACTTC. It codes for CASSVDSRNIQYF.

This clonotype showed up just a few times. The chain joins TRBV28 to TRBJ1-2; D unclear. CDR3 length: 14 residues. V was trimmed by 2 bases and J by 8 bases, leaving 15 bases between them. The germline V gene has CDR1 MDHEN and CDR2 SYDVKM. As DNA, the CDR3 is TGTGCCAGCAGTTTAAATTCTCGAGTCTTAGGCTACACCTTC. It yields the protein CASSLNSRVLGYTF.

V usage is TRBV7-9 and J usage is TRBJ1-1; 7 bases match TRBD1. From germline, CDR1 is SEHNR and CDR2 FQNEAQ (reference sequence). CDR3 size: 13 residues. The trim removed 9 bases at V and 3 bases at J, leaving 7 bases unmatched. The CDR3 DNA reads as TGTGCCAGTAAACAGGGGAGGGACACTGAAGCTTTCTTT. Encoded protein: CASKQGRDTEAFF.

CDR3 DNA sequence: TGTGCCAGCAGTCTTACTCCGGGACAGGGTGGAAATGAGCAGTTCTTC. The encoded protein is CASSLTPGQGGNEQFF. The V and J genes are TRBV2 and TRBJ2-1, with TRBD1 matching 9 bases. The CDR3 spans 16 residues. The germline gives CDR1 SNHLY, CDR2 FYNNEI. Losses at the gene ends were 5 bases for V and 7 bases for J; bases not matched to a gene: 12.

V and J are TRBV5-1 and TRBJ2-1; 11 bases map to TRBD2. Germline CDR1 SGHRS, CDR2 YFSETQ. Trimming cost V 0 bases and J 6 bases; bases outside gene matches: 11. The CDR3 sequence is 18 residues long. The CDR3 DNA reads TGCGCCAGCAGCTTGGCCCATGGAACTAGCGGGGGTCTCAATGAGCAGTTCTTC. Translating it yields CASSLAHGTSGGLNEQFF.

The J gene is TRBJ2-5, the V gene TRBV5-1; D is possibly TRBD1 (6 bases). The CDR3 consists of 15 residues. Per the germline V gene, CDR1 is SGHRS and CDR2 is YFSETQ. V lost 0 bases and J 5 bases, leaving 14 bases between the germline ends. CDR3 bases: TGCGCCAGCAGCTTGGAAAGGACAGCTGGGGAGACCCAGTACTTC. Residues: CASSLERTAGETQYF.

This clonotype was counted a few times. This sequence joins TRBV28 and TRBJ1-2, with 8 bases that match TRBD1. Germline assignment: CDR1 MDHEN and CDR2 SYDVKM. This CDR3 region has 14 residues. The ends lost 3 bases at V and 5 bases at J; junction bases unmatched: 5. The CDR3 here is CASSFRTGLYGYTF. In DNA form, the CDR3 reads TGTGCCAGCAGTTTCAGGACAGGGCTATATGGCTACACCTTC.

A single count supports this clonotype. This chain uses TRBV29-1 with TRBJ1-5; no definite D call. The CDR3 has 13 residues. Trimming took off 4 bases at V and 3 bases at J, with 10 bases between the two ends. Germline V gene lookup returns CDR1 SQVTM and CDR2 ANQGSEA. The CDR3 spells CSVGTELNQPQHF. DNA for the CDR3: TGCAGCGTTGGGACGGAACTCAATCAGCCCCAGCATTTT.

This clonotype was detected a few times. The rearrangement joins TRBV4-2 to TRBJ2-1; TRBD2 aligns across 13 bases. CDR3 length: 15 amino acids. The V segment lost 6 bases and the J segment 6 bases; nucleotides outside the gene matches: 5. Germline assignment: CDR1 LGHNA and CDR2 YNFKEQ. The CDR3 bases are TGTGCCAGCAGTAAACTAGCGGGAGGGTCCAATGAGCAGTTCTTC. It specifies CASSKLAGGSNEQFF.

The CDR3 protein is CASSRSDRSSGNTIYF. DNA for the CDR3: TGCGCCAGCAGCCGATCAGACAGAAGCTCTGGAAACACCATATATTTT. The J gene is TRBJ1-3, the V gene TRBV4-1; a possible D gene is TRBD1 (5 bases). This CDR3 region has 16 residues. The ends were cut back, 4 bases at V and 0 bases at J, with 13 bases in the middle. CDR1 is MGHRA and CDR2 is YSYEKL in the germline V gene.

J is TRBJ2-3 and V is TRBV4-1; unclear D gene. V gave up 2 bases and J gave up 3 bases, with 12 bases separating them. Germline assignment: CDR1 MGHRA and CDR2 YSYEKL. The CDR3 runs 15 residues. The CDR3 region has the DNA TGCGCCAGCAGCCAAAGTCCCGTCGGGACAGATACGCAGTATTTT. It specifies CASSQSPVGTDTQYF.

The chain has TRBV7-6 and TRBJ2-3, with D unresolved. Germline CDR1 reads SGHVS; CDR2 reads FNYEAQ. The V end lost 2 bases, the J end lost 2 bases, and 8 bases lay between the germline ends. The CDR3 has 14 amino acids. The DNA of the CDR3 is TGTGCCAGCAGCTTATATGTACACACAGATACGCAGTATTTT. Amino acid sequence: CASSLYVHTDTQYF.

The CDR3 DNA follows: TGTGCCAGCTCACCACCCACCGGGGAGCTGTTTTTT. It encodes CASSPPTGELFF. V usage is TRBV18 and J usage is TRBJ2-2; no definite D call. V lost 0 bases to trimming and J lost 4 bases, with 0 bases between them. The germline V gene has CDR1 KGHSH and CDR2 LQKENI. This CDR3 has 12 amino acids.

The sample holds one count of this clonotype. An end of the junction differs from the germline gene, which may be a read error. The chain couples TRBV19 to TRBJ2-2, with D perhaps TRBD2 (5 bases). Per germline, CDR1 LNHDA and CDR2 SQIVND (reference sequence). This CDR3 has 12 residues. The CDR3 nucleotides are TGTGCCAGTAGCCAGACTAACGGGGAGCTATTTTTT. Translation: CASSQTNGELFF.

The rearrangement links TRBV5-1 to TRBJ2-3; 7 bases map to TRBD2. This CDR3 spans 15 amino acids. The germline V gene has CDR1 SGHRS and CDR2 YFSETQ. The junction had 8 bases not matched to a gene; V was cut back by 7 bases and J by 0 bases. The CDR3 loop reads CASALSGASTDTQYF. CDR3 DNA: TGCGCCAGCGCTCTCAGCGGGGCGAGCACAGATACGCAGTATTTT.

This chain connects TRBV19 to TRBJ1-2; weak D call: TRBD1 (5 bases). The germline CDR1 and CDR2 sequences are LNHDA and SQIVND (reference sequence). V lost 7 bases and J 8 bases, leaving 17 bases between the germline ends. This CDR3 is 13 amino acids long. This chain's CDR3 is CASTPAQDRGYTF. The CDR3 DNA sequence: TGTGCCAGTACCCCAGCCCAAGACAGAGGCTACACCTTC.

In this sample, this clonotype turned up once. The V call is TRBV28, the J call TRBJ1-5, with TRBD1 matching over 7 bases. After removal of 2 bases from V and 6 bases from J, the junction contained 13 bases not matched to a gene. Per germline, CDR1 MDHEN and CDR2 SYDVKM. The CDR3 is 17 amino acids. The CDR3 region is CASSLQGTVGFIQPQHF. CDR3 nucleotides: TGTGCCAGCAGTTTACAAGGGACAGTAGGGTTCATTCAGCCCCAGCATTTT.

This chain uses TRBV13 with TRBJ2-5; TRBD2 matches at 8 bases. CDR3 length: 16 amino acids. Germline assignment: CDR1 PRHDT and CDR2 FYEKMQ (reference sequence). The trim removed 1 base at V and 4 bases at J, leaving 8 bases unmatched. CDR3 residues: CASSLALPSGGETQYF. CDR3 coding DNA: TGTGCCAGCAGCTTAGCCCTTCCAAGCGGGGGAGAGACCCAGTACTTC. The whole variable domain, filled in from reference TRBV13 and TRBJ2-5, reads AAGVIQSPRHLIKEKRETATLKCYPIPRHDTVYWYQQGPGQDPQFLISFYEKMQSDKGSIPDRFSAQQFSDYHSELNMSSLELGDSALYFCASSLALPSGGETQYFGPGTRLLVL.